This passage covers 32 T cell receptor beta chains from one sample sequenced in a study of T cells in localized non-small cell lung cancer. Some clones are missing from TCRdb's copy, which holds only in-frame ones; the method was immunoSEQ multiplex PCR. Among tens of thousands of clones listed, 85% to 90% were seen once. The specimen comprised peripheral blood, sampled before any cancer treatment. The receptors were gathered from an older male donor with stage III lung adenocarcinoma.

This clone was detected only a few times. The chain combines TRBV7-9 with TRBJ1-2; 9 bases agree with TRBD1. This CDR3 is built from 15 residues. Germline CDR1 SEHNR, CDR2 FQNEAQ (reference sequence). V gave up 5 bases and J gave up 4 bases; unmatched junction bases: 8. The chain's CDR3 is CASSPTGTGLYGYTF. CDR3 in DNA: TGTGCCAGCAGCCCCACAGGGACAGGGCTCTATGGCTACACCTTC. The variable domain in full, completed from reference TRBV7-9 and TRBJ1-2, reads DTGVSQNPRHKITKRGQNVTFRCDPISEHNRLYWYRQTLGQGPEFLTYFQNEAQLEKSRLLSDRFSAERPKGSFSTLEIQRTEQGDSAMYLCASSPTGTGLYGYTFGSGTRLTVV.

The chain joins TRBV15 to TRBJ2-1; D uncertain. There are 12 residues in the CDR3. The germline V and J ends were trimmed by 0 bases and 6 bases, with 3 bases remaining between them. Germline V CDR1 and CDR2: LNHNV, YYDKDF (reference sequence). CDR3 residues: CATSRDLNEQFF. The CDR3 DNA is TGTGCCACCAGCAGAGATCTCAATGAGCAGTTCTTC.

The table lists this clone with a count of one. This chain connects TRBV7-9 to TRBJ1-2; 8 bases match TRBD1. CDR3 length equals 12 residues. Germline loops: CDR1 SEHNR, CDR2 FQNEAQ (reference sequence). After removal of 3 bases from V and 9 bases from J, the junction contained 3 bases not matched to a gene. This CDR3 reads CASSLTGDSYTF. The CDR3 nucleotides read TGTGCCAGCAGCTTGACAGGGGACAGCTACACCTTC.

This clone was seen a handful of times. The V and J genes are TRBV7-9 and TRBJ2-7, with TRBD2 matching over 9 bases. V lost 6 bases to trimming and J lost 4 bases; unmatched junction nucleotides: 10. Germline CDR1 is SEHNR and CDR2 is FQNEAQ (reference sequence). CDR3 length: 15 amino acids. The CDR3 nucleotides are TGTGCCAGCAGTCTACTGGCGGGGGGGCCTTACGAGCAGTACTTC. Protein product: CASSLLAGGPYEQYF.

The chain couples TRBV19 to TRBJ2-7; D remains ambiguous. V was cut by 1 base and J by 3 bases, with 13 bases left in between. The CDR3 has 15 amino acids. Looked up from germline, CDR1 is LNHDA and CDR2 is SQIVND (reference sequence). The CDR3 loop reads CASSIVGRKDYEQYF. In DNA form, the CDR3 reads TGTGCCAGTAGTATAGTAGGCAGAAAAGACTACGAGCAGTACTTC.

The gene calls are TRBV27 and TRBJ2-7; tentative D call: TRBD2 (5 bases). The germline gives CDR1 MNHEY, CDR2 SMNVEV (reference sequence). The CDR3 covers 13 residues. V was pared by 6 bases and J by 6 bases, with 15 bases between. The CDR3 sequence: CASRREGLGEQYF. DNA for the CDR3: TGTGCCAGCAGACGCGAGGGCCTAGGCGAGCAGTACTTC.

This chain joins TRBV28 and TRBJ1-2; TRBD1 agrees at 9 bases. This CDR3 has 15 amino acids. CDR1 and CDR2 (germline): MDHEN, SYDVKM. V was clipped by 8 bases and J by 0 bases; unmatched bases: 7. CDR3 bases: TGTGCCAGCCACGAGGGACAGGGACCTAACTATGGCTACACCTTC. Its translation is CASHEGQGPNYGYTF.

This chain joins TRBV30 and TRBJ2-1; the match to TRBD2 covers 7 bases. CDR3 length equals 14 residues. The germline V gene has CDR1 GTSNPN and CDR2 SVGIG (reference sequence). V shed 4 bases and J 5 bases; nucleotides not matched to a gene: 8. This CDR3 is CAWIIAGVNNEQFF. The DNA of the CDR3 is TGTGCCTGGATCATTGCGGGAGTGAACAATGAGCAGTTCTTC.

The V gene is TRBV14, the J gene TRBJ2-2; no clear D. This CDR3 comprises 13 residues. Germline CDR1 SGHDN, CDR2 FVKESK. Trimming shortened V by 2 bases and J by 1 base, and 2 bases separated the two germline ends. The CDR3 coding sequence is TGTGCCAGCAGCCAACAGAACACCGGGGAGCTGTTTTTT. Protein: CASSQQNTGELFF.

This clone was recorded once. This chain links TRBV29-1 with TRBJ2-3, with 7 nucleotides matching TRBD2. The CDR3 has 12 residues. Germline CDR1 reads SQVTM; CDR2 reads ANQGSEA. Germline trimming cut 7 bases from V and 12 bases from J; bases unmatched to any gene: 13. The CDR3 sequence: CSAFATREGQYF. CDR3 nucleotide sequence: TGCAGCGCGTTCGCGACGAGGGAGGGACAGTATTTT.

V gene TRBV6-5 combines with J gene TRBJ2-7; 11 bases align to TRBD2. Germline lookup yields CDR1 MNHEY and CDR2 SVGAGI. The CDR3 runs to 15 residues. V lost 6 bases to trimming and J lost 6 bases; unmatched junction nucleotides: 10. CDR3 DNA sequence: TGTGCCAGCAGCAATAGCGGGAGGGCCCTCTTCGAGCAGTACTTC. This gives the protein CASSNSGRALFEQYF.

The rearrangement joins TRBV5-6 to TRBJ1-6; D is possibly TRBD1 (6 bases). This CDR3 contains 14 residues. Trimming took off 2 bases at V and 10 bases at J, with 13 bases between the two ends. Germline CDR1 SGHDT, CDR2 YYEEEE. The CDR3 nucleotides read TGTGCCAGCAGCTTTTCTACAGGGCGGTCACCCCTCCACTTT. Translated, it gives CASSFSTGRSPLHF.

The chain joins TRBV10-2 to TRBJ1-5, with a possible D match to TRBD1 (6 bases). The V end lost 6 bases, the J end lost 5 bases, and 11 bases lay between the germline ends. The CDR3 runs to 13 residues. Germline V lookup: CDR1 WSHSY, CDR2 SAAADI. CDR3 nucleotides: TGCGCCAGCAGCCCCACAGGGCATCAGCCCCAGCATTTT. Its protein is CASSPTGHQPQHF.

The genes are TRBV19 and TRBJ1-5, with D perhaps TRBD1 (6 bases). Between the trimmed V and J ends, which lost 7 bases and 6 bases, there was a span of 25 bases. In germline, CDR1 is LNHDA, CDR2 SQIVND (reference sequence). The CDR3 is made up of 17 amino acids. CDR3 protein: CASTTLDGQGRRQPQHF. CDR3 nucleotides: TGTGCCAGTACTACCCTTGACGGGCAGGGGAGGCGTCAGCCCCAGCATTTT.

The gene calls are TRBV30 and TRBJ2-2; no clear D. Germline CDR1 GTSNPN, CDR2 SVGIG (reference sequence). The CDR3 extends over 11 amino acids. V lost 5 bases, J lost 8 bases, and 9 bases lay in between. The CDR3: CAWGTPGELFF. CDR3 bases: TGTGCCTGGGGTACCCCGGGGGAGCTGTTTTTT.

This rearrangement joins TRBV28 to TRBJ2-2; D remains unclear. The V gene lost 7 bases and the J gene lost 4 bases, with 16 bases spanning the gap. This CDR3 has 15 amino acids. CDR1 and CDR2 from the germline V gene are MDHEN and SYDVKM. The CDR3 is CASTPIIGFTGELFF. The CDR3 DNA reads TGTGCCAGCACCCCGATCATAGGGTTCACCGGGGAGCTGTTTTTT. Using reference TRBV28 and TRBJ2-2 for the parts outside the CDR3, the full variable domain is DVKVTQSSRYLVKRTGEKVFLECVQDMDHENMFWYRQDPGLGLRLIYFSYDVKMKEKGDIPEGYSVSREKKERFSLILESASTNQTSMYLCASTPIIGFTGELFFGEGSRLTVL.

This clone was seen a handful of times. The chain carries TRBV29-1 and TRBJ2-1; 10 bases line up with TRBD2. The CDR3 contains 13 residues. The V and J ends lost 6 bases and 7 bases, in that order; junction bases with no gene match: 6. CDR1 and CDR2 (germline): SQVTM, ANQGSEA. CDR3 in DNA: TGCAGCGTACCGGGACTAGCGTTGAATGAGCAGTTCTTC. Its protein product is CSVPGLALNEQFF.

CDR3 loop: CATNSRGTFTTEAFF. The CDR3 coding sequence is TGTGCCACCAACAGCAGGGGGACTTTTACCACTGAAGCTTTCTTT. This chain joins TRBV15 and TRBJ1-1; 7 bases are a match to TRBD1. In germline, CDR1 is LNHNV, CDR2 YYDKDF (reference sequence). Germline trimming cut 7 bases from V and 4 bases from J; bases unmatched to any gene: 12. This CDR3 contains 15 residues.

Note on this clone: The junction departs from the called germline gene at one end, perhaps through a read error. CDR3 DNA sequence: TGTGCCAGCACCTTAGACAGGGAGAGTGCCGAGCAGTACTTC. Translation: CASTLDRESAEQYF. The chain couples TRBV11-1 to TRBJ2-7; TRBD1 matches 7 bases. The CDR3 extends over 14 amino acids. The germline gives CDR1 SGHAT, CDR2 FQDESV (reference sequence).

Here the CDR3 reads CASSVGGSGQTQYF. In DNA, the CDR3 is TGTGCCAGCAGCGTAGGAGGTAGCGGGCAGACCCAGTACTTC. The V and J genes are TRBV9 and TRBJ2-5; 7 positions match TRBD2. Unmatched junction bases numbered 5, after V lost 0 bases and J lost 6 bases. This CDR3 spans 14 amino acids. Germline V lookup: CDR1 SGDLS, CDR2 YYNGEE.

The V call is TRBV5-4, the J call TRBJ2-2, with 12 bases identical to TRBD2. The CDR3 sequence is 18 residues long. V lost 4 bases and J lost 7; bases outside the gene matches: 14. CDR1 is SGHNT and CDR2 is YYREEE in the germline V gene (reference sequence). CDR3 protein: CASSAPTSGSARSGELFF. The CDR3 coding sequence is TGTGCCAGCAGCGCCCCGACTAGCGGGAGCGCTCGAAGCGGGGAGCTGTTTTTT.

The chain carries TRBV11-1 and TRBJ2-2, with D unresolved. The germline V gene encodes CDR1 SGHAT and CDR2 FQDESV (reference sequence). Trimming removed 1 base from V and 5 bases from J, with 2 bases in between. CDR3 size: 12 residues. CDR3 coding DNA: TGTGCCAGCAGCTTAGTAACCGGGGAGCTGTTTTTT. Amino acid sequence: CASSLVTGELFF.

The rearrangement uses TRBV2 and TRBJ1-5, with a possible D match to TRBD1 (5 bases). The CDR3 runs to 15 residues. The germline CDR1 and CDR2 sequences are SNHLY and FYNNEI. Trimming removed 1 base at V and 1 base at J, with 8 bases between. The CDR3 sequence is CASSEEGVSNQPQHF. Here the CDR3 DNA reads TGTGCCAGCAGTGAAGAAGGGGTGAGCAATCAGCCCCAGCATTTT.

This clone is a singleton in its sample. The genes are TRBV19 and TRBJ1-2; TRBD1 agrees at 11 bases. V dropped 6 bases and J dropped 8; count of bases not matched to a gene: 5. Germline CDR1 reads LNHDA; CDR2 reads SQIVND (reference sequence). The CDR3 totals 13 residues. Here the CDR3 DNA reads TGTGCCAGTAGGGACAGGGGGCTCAACGGCTACACCTTC. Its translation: CASRDRGLNGYTF. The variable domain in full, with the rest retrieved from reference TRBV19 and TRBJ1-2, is DGGITQSPKYLFRKEGQNVTLSCEQNLNHDAMYWYRQDPGQGLRLIYYSQIVNDFQKGDIAEGYSVSREKKESFPLTVTSAQKNPTAFYLCASRDRGLNGYTFGSGTRLTVV.

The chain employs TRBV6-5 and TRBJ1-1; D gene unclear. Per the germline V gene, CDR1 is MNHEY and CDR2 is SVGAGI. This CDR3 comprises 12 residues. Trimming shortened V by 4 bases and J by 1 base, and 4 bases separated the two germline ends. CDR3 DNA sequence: TGTGCCAGCAGTTCTGGGAACACTGAAGCTTTCTTT. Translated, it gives CASSSGNTEAFF.

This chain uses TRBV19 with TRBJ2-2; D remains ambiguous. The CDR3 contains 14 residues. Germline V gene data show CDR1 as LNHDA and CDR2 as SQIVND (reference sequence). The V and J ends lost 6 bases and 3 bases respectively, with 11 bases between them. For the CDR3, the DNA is TGTGCCAGTAGCATTATTTTAGACACCGGGGAGCTGTTTTTT. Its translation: CASSIILDTGELFF.

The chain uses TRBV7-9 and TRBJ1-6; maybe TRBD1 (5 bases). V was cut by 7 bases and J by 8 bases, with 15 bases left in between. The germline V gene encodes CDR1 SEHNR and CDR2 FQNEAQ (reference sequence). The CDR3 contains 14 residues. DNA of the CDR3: TGTGCCAGCAACGCGGACATGAGCTATTCACCCCTCCACTTT. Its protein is CASNADMSYSPLHF.

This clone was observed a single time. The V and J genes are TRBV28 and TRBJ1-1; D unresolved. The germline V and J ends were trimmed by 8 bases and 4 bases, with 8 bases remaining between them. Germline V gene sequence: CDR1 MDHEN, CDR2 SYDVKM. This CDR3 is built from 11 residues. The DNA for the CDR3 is TGTGCCAGCGCCGCGGGCACTGAAGCTTTCTTT. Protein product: CASAAGTEAFF.

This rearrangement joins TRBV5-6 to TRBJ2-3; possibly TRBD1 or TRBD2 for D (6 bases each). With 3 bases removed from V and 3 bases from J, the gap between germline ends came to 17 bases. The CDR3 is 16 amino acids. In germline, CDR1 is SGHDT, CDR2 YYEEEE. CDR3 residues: CASSWGADIGTDTQYF. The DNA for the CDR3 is TGTGCCAGCAGCTGGGGGGCGGACATTGGGACAGATACGCAGTATTTT. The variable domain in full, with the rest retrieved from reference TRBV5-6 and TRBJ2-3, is DAGVTQSPTHLIKTRGQQVTLRCSPKSGHDTVSWYQQALGQGPQFIFQYYEEEERQRGNFPDRFSGHQFPNYSSELNVNALLLGDSALYLCASSWGADIGTDTQYFGPGTRLTVL.

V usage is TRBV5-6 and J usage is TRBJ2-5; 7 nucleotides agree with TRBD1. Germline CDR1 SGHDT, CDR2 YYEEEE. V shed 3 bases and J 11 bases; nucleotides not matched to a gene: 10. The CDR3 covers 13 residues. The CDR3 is CASSSGTVINQYF. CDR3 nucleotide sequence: TGTGCCAGCAGCTCCGGGACAGTCATTAATCAGTACTTC.

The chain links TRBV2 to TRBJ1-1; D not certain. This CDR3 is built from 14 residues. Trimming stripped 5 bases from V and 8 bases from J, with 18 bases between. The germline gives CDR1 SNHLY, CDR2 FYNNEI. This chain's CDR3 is CASSPAEGSAEAFF. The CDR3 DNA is TGTGCCAGCAGTCCCGCGGAAGGGAGCGCGGAAGCTTTCTTT.

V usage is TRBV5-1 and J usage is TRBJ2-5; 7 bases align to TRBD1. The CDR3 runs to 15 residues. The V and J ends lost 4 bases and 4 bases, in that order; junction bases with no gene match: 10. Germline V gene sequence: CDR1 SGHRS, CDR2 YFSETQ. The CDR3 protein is CASSAPTGSGETQYF. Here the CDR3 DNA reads TGCGCCAGCAGCGCACCGACAGGGTCCGGAGAGACCCAGTACTTC.